This TCR beta chain comes out of a study of cytomegalovirus exposure and HLA in healthy donors. Study at large: Earlier findings included roughly 120 million unique TCR beta sequences obtained from 150 million to 200 million T cells.

PCR used 60 Vbeta primers and 13 Jbeta primers. Sequencing used immunoSEQ multiplex PCR; TCRdb keeps in-frame clones, though not all of them. Altogether under 150,000 clones are present, around 74% being singletons, with the ten largest covering more than 1.5%. The sample comprised PBMCs. The sequence was obtained from a woman younger than 35 in good health and CMV-seronegative.

CDR3 in DNA: TGTGCCAGTAAGGTCAAGGGGGTAACGAACACTGAAGCTTTCTTT. Its protein product is CASKVKGVTNTEAFF. The genes are TRBV19 and TRBJ1-1; a weak D match, TRBD1 (6 bases). The CDR3 is 15 residues long. Germline loops: CDR1 LNHDA, CDR2 SQIVND (reference sequence). V shed 7 bases and J shed 1 base, with 16 bases lying between them.